The clone carrying this T cell receptor beta chain has a handful of counts. Its antigen remains unknown. With a J-beta primer mix and a sample-barcoded 5' primer, a second PCR ran about 6 to 11 cycles. TCRdb analysed the 5' RACE reads with MiXCR anew, one entry per CDR3 protein. Of about 1,500,000 distinct CDR3 sequences in the sample, around two fifths were seen once. This entry belongs to a study of blood T cells in healthy people across ages. The study's findings and limits: Unsorted PBMC material precluded a definitive naive versus antigen-experienced comparison.

The CDR3 consists of 14 residues. V gave up 6 bases and J gave up 8 bases, with 14 bases separating them. Germline V gene sequence: CDR1 MNHEY, CDR2 SVGEGT. This TCR was recovered from a woman aged 18-29 years in good health. Sample: blood. The rearrangement joins TRBV6-2 or TRBV6-3 to TRBJ1-6, with D perhaps matching TRBD1 (6 bases). In DNA form, the CDR3 reads TGTGCCAGCAGACCTACAGGGTCCCATTCACCCCTCCACTTT. Translated, it gives CASRPTGSHSPLHF.